This T cell receptor (beta chain) comes out of a study of blood T cell repertoires in COVID-19. Here immunoSEQ multiplex PCR was the method, and the copy in TCRdb shows in-frame clones only, minus some. The data show roughly 200,000 clones, with roughly 75% seen just once and around 7% held by the top ten. J lost 6 bases, V lost 4 bases, and 2 bases had no gene match. This CDR3 has 14 residues. Germline V lookup: CDR1 MGHRA, CDR2 YSYEKL. The chain has TRBV4-1 and TRBJ2-3; TRBD2 matches 12 bases. The specimen was peripheral blood. The TCR comes from a man between 65 and 80 years old with active or convalescent COVID-19. The CDR3 sequence is CASSPTSGRDTQYF. CDR3 DNA sequence: TGCGCCAGCAGCCCCACTAGCGGGAGGGATACGCAGTATTTT.